Below, 16 T cell receptor beta chains from the same sample are listed, as sequenced in a study of identical twins. TCRdb analysed the 5' RACE reads with MiXCR anew, one entry per CDR3 protein. The table includes approximately 1.8 million distinct CDR3 sequences, roughly 35% detected once. Sequencing used cord blood. These receptors originate from a newborn girl in good health.

The J gene is TRBJ2-3, the V gene TRBV27, with TRBD2 matching over 12 bases. After removal of 2 bases from V and 6 bases from J, the junction contained 3 bases not matched to a gene. The CDR3 is 15 residues long. The germline CDR1 and CDR2 sequences are MNHEY and SMNVEV (reference sequence). CDR3: CASSLLAGGFDTQYF. CDR3 nucleotide sequence: TGTGCCAGCAGTTTACTAGCGGGGGGGTTCGATACGCAGTATTTT.

This clonotype was counted ten times or more. This chain links TRBV12-3 or TRBV12-4 with TRBJ2-1; D is possibly TRBD1 or TRBD2 (5 bases each). V lost 2 bases and J 8 bases, leaving 10 bases between the germline ends. The CDR3 spans 13 residues. CDR3 nucleotides: TGTGCCAGCAGTTTATCGGGACGCGATGAGCAGTTCTTC. Translation: CASSLSGRDEQFF.

About this clonotype: One end of the junction fails to match germline, which may point to a read error. The CDR3 loop is CSARDSNGNTIYF. CDR3 DNA sequence: TGCAGTGCGAGAGACAGTAATGGAAACACCATATATTTT. The chain has TRBV20-1 and TRBJ1-3; a weak D match, TRBD1 (5 bases). Germline V CDR1 and CDR2: DFQATT, SNEGSKA (reference sequence). The CDR3 is 13 residues long.

This chain connects TRBV5-1 to TRBJ2-5; D gene uncertain. Germline CDR1 is SGHRS and CDR2 is YFSETQ. The CDR3 totals 17 residues. V shed 3 bases and J shed 4 bases, with 22 bases lying between them. The CDR3 protein is CASSSPVGEAGVETQYF. In DNA form, the CDR3 reads TGCGCCAGCAGCTCCCCGGTCGGAGAGGCCGGTGTAGAGACCCAGTACTTC.

This clonotype was observed a handful of times. CDR3 in amino acids: CASSTQTSPQETQYF. For the CDR3, the DNA is TGTGCCAGCAGCACCCAAACTAGTCCCCAAGAGACCCAGTACTTC. The chain combines TRBV7-2 with TRBJ2-5, with D perhaps matching TRBD2 (5 bases). The germline V gene has CDR1 SGHTA and CDR2 FQGNSA. V lost 5 bases and J 1 base, leaving 14 bases between the germline ends. CDR3 length: 15 residues.

This chain connects TRBV5-1 to TRBJ2-3, with 7 bases identical to TRBD1. CDR1 SGHRS and CDR2 YFSETQ come from the germline V gene. CDR3 size: 14 residues. The V and J ends lost 4 bases and 2 bases, in that order; junction bases with no gene match: 4. CDR3 nucleotide sequence: TGCGCCAGCAGCGAGGGGGCCGTCACAGATACGCAGTATTTT. The encoded protein is CASSEGAVTDTQYF.

Here the CDR3 reads CASSSVGLAVSTDTQYF. The CDR3 DNA sequence: TGCGCCAGCAGCTCCGTCGGGCTAGCGGTTAGCACAGATACGCAGTATTTT. The chain is built from TRBV5-1 and TRBJ2-3, with 7 bases identical to TRBD2. The CDR3 has 17 amino acids. The germline gives CDR1 SGHRS, CDR2 YFSETQ. The ends lost 3 bases at V and 0 bases at J; junction bases unmatched: 10.

This clonotype was counted at least ten times. The chain joins TRBV21-1 to TRBJ2-7. TRBV21-1 is deemed a pseudogene. This CDR3 has 11 amino acids. CDR3 residues: CASAGRTPQYF. The CDR3 DNA sequence: TGTGCCAGCGCTGGCAGAACCCCGCAGTACTTC.

This clonotype was observed many times. The chain recombines TRBV4-2 with TRBJ2-7; 11 bases line up with TRBD2. Per germline, CDR1 LGHNA and CDR2 YNFKEQ. V lost 3 bases, J lost 2 bases, and 3 bases stayed unmatched. The CDR3 runs 15 residues. In nucleotides, the CDR3 is TGTGCCAGCAGCCACCTAGCGGGAGGACCCTACGAGCAGTACTTC. Translated, it gives CASSHLAGGPYEQYF.

This chain joins TRBV11-2 and TRBJ1-6; 7 bases fit TRBD1. After removal of 5 bases from V and 7 bases from J, the junction contained 11 bases not matched to a gene. The germline gives CDR1 SGHAT, CDR2 FQNNGV. The CDR3 has 16 residues. This CDR3 reads CASSDIATGHNSPLHF. The CDR3 DNA reads TGTGCCAGCAGCGACATCGCGACAGGGCACAATTCACCCCTCCACTTT.

The chain carries TRBV20-1 and TRBJ1-5, with D perhaps matching TRBD1 (6 bases). From germline, CDR1 is DFQATT and CDR2 SNEGSKA (reference sequence). Trimming removed 0 bases at V and 6 bases at J, with 9 bases between. The CDR3 is 13 residues long. This CDR3 reads CSARDLGAQPQHF. The CDR3 DNA reads as TGCAGTGCTAGAGATTTGGGGGCTCAGCCCCAGCATTTT.

The chain has TRBV30 and TRBJ2-1; no firm D call. CDR3 length: 14 residues. Germline CDR1 reads GTSNPN; CDR2 reads SVGIG (reference sequence). The V gene lost 4 bases and the J gene lost 0 bases, with 10 bases spanning the gap. The CDR3 DNA follows: TGTGCCTGGAAGCACTCTAGCTCCTACAATGAGCAGTTCTTC. Translating it yields CAWKHSSSYNEQFF.

This chain's CDR3 is CASSQGLPTSGANVLTF. The CDR3 bases are TGCGCCAGCAGCCAAGGACTGCCGACCTCTGGGGCCAACGTCCTGACTTTC. J is TRBJ2-6 and V is TRBV4-1; D unresolved. V was shortened by 1 base and J by 0 bases, with 10 bases between the two germline ends. CDR3 length equals 17 residues. Germline V gives CDR1 MGHRA, CDR2 YSYEKL.

The CDR3 here is CASPFEGEQYF. CDR3 in DNA: TGTGCCAGCCCTTTTGAGGGCGAGCAGTACTTC. This sequence joins TRBV27 and TRBJ2-7; D might be TRBD2 (5 bases). V was shortened by 8 bases and J by 6 bases, with 11 bases between the two germline ends. CDR3 length: 11 residues. CDR1 and CDR2 from the germline V gene are MNHEY and SMNVEV (reference sequence).

As concerns this clonotype: Possible read error: a much larger clone is one base away. The chain joins TRBV4-2 to TRBJ2-7; D ambiguous. The CDR3 loop spans 13 amino acids. The germline CDR1 and CDR2 sequences are LGHNA and YNFKEQ. The DNA for the CDR3 is TGTGCCGGCAGCCCCACCCAGGCTTACGAGCAGTACTTC. Translation: CAGSPTQAYEQYF.

This clonotype occurred a few times. This chain uses TRBV10-2 with TRBJ1-5; possible D gene TRBD1, 6 bases. Germline CDR1 reads WSHSY; CDR2 reads SAAADI. This CDR3 has 14 amino acids. The V and J ends lost 7 bases and 3 bases respectively, with 13 bases between them. For the CDR3, the DNA is TGCGCCAGCAAGGCGACAGGCCCCAATCAGCCCCAGCATTTT. Translating it yields CASKATGPNQPQHF.